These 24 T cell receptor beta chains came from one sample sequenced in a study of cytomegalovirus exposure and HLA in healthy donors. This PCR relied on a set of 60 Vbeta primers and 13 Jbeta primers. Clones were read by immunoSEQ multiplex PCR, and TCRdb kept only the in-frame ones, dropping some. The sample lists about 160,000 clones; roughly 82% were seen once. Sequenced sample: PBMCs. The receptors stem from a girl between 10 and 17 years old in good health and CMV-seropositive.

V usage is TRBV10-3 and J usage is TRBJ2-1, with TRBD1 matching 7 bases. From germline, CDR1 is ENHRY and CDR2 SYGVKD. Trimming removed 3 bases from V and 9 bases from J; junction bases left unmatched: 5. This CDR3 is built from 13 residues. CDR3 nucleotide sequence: TGTGCCATCAGTGACAGGGGGATAGGTGAGCAGTTCTTC. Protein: CAISDRGIGEQFF.

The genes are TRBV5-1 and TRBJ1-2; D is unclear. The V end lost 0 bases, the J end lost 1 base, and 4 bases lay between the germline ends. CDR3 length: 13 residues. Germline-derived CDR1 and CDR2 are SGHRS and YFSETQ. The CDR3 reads CASSLGSNYGYTF. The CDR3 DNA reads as TGCGCCAGCAGCTTGGGCAGTAACTATGGCTACACCTTC.

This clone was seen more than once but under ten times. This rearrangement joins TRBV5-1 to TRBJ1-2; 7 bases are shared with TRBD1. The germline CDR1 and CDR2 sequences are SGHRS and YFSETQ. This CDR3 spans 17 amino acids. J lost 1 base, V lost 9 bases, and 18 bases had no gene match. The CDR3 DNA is TGCGCCACCGGCCCTGTTCGGACAGGAGACTTTAACTATGGCTACACCTTC. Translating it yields CATGPVRTGDFNYGYTF.

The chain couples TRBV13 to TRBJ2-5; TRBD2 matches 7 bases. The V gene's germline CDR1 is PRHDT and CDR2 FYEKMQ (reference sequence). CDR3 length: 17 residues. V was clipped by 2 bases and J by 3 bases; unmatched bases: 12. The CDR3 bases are TGTGCCAGCAGCTTAAGCCGGCTACTCCGGGAGGAAGAGACCCAGTACTTC. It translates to CASSLSRLLREEETQYF.

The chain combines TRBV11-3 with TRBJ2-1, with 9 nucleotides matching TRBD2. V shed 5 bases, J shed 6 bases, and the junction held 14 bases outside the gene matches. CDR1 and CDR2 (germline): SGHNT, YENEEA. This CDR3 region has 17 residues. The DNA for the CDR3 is TGTGCCAGCAGCGGGGATGGCGGGAGGGTTGGGGGCAATGAGCAGTTCTTC. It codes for CASSGDGGRVGGNEQFF.

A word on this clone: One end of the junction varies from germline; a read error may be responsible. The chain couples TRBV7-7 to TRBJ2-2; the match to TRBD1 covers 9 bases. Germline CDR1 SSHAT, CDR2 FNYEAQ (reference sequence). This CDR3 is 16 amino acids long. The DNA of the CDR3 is TGTGCTAGCAGCTTTTCCCCTGGACAGGGGACCGGGGAGCTGTTTTTT. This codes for CASSFSPGQGTGELFF. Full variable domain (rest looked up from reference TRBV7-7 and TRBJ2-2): GAGVSQSPRYKVTKRGQDVTLRCDPISSHATLYWYQQALGQGPEFLTYFNYEAQPDKSGLPSDRFSAERPEGSISTLTIQRTEQRDSAMYRCASSFSPGQGTGELFFGEGSRLTVL.

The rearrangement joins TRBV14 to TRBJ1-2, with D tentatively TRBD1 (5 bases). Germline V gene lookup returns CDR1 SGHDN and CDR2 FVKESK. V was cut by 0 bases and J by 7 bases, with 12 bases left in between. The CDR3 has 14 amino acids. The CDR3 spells CASSQDRQGGGYTF. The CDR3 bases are TGTGCCAGCAGCCAAGATCGTCAGGGTGGTGGCTACACCTTC.

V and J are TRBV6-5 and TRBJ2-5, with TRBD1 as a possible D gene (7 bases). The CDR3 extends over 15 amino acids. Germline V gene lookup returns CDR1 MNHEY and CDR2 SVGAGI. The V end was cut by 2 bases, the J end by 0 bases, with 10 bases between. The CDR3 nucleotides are TGTGCCAGCAGTTACCAGGGGGGCTACCAAGAGACCCAGTACTTC. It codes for CASSYQGGYQETQYF.

The CDR3 nucleotides are TGTGCCAGCAGCGTAGATAGCGGGAGTTTTAACACCGGGGAGCTGTTTTTT. It yields the protein CASSVDSGSFNTGELFF. The chain couples TRBV9 to TRBJ2-2; TRBD2 matches at 9 bases. CDR1 and CDR2 from the germline V gene are SGDLS and YYNGEE. This CDR3 is built from 17 residues. J gave up 2 bases and V 0 bases, and 5 bases lay outside the gene matches.

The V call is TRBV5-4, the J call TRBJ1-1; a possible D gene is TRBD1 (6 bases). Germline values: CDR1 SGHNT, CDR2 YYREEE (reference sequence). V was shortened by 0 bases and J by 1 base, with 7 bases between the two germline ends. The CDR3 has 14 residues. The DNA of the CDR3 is TGTGCCAGCAGCTTGGTAGGGGGGAACACTGAAGCTTTCTTT. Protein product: CASSLVGGNTEAFF.

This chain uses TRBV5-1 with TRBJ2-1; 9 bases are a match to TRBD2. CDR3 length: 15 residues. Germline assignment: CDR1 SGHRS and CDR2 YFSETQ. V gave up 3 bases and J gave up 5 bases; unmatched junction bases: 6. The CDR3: CASSSWTSDHNEQFF. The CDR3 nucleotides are TGCGCCAGCAGCTCGTGGACTAGCGACCACAATGAGCAGTTCTTC.

The CDR3 bases are TGTGCCAGCAGCTTGCAGGTGTTAAATCAGCCCCAGCATTTT. Encoded protein: CASSLQVLNQPQHF. The V and J genes are TRBV7-8 and TRBJ1-5; D is uncertain. Trimming removed 3 bases at V and 4 bases at J, with 10 bases between. The CDR3 is 14 amino acids. The germline V gene encodes CDR1 SGHVS and CDR2 FQNEAQ.

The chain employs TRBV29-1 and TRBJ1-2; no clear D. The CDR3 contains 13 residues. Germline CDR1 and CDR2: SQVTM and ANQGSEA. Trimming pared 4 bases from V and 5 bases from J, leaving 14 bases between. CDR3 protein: CSVAPLTLYGYTF. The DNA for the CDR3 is TGCAGCGTTGCCCCACTGACACTTTATGGCTACACCTTC.

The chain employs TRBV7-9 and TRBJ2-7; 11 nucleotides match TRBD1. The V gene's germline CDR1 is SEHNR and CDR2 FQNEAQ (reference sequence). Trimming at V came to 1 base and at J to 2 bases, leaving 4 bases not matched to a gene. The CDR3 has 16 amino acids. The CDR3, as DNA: TGTGCCAGCAGCTTAGGATGGGACAGGGGGACCTACGAGCAGTACTTC. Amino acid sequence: CASSLGWDRGTYEQYF.

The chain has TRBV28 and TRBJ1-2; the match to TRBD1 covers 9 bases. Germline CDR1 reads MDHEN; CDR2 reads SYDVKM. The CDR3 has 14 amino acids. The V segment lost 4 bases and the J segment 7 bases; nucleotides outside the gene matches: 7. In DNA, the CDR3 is TGTGCCAGCAGTTCCGCGGGACAGGGTCTTGGCTACACCTTC. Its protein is CASSSAGQGLGYTF.

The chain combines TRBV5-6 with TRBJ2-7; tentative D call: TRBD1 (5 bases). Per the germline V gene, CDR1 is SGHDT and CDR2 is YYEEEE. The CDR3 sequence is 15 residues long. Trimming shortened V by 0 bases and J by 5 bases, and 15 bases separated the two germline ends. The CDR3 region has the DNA TGTGCCAGCAGCTTGGTTGGTCAGGGCGGCGACGAGCAGTACTTC. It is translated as CASSLVGQGGDEQYF.

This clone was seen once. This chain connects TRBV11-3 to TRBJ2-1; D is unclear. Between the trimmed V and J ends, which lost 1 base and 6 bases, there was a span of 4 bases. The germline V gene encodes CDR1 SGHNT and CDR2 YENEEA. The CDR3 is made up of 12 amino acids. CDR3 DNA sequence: TGTGCCAGCAGCTTAGTTAGCAATGAGCAGTTCTTC. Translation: CASSLVSNEQFF.

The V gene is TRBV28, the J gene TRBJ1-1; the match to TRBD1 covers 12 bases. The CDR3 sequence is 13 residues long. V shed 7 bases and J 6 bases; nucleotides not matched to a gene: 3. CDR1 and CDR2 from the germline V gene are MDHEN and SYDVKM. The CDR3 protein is CASTGQGAAEAFF. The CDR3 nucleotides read TGTGCCAGCACGGGACAGGGGGCCGCTGAAGCTTTCTTT. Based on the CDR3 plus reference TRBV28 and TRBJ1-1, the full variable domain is DVKVTQSSRYLVKRTGEKVFLECVQDMDHENMFWYRQDPGLGLRLIYFSYDVKMKEKGDIPEGYSVSREKKERFSLILESASTNQTSMYLCASTGQGAAEAFFGQGTRLTVV.

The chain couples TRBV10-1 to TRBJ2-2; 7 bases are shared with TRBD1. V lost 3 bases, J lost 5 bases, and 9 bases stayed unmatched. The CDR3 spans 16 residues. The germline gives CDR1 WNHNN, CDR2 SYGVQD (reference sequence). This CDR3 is CASSDLGQPGTGELFF. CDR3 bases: TGCGCCAGCAGTGACCTGGGACAGCCGGGGACCGGGGAGCTGTTTTTT.

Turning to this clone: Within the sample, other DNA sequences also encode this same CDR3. The CDR3 protein is CASSFQGHEQYF. The CDR3 DNA reads TGTGCCAGCAGTTTCCAGGGCCACGAGCAGTACTTC. This chain joins TRBV27 and TRBJ2-7; the D gene is possibly TRBD1 (5 bases). Germline V gene lookup returns CDR1 MNHEY and CDR2 SMNVEV (reference sequence). V shed 3 bases and J shed 5 bases, with 8 bases lying between them. CDR3 length equals 12 residues.

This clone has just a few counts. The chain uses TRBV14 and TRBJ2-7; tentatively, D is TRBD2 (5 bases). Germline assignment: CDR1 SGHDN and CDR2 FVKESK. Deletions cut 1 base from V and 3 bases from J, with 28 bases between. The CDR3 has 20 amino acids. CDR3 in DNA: TGTGCCAGCAGCCAAGTCGTCCCTTTACCGGACGGTACTAGAGGCTACGAGCAGTACTTC. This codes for CASSQVVPLPDGTRGYEQYF. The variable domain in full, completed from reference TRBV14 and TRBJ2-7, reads EAGVTQFPSHSVIEKGQTVTLRCDPISGHDNLYWYRRVMGKEIKFLLHFVKESKQDESGMPNNRFLAERTGGTYSTLKVQPAELEDSGVYFCASSQVVPLPDGTRGYEQYFGPGTRLTVT.

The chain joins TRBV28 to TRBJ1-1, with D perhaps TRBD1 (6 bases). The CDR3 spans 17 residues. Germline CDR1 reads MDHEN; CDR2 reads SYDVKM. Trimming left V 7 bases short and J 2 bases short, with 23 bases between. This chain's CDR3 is CASTPRGQPSPNTEAFF. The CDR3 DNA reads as TGTGCCAGCACCCCCCGTGGACAGCCATCCCCAAACACTGAAGCTTTCTTT.

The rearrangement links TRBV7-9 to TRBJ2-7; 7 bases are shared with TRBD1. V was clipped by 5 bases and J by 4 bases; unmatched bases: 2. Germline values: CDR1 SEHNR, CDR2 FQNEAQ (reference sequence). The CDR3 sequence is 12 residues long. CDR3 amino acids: CASSEGQYEQYF. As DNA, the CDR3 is TGTGCCAGCAGCGAGGGACAGTACGAGCAGTACTTC.

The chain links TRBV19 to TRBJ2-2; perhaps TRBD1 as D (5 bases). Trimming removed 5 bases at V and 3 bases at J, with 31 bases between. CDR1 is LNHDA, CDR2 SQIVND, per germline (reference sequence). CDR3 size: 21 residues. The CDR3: CASSSLGSGQRTVVHTGELFF. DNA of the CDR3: TGTGCCAGTAGTTCCCTAGGCTCTGGACAACGGACGGTGGTGCACACCGGGGAGCTGTTTTTT.